The T cell receptor beta chain described here comes from a study of T cell clonotyping in hematopoietic cell transplantation. General observations from the study: After transplant, recipient diversity fell while pathologically expanded clonotypes grew through day 180. Without cell sorting, CD4 versus CD8 contributions remain unresolved. At the given depth, recipient repertoires were over 95% de novo clonotypes.

Recipient blood drawn about 28 days pretransplant and days 30, 100, 180 after. On this clone itself: Its antigen is undetermined.

Sequencing was performed with immunoSEQ multiplex PCR; in TCRdb, only in-frame clones are kept and a portion is missing. The sample includes more than 12,000 clones, around 94% of them seen just once. The sequencing used PBMCs, collected 30 days after allogeneic stem cell transplant. The TCR comes from a male patient aged 55 to 70 who had an allogeneic stem cell transplant from an unrelated donor, so the T cells may come from the graft donor. Some clones in this sample may be carry-over from other donors' samples.

The CDR3 DNA sequence: TGTGCCAGTAGTAATAACGGTGGGAACACCGGGGAGCTGTTTTTT. It specifies CASSNNGGNTGELFF. V is TRBV19 and J is TRBJ2-2, with no clear D. The length of the CDR3 is 15 residues. Germline V gene lookup returns CDR1 LNHDA and CDR2 SQIVND (reference sequence). Deletions cut 4 bases from V and 1 base from J, with 10 bases between.